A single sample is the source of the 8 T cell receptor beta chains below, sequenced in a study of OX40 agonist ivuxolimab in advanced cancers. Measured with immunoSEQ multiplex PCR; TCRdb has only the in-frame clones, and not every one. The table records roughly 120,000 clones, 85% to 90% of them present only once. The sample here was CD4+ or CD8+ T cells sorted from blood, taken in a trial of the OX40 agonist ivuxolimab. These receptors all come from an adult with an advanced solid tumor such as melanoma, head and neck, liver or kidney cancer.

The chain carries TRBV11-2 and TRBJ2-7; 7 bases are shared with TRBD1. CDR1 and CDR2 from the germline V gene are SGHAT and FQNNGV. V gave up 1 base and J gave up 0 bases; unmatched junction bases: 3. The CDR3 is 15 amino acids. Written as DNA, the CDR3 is TGTGCCAGCAGCTTAGTAAGGGGGCCCTCCTACGAGCAGTACTTC. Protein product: CASSLVRGPSYEQYF.

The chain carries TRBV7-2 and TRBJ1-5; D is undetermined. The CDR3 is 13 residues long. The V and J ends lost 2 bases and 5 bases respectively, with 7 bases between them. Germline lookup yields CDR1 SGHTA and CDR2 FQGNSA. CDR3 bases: TGTGCCAGCAGCTTACAAAGGGATCAGCCCCAGCATTTT. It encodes CASSLQRDQPQHF.

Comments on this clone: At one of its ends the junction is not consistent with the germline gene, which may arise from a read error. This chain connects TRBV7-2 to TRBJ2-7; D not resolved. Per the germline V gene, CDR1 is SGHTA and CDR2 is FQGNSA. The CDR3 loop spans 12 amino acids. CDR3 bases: TGTGCCAGCAGCTTAGGAGTGGGCCCCCAGCACTTC. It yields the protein CASSLGVGPQHF.

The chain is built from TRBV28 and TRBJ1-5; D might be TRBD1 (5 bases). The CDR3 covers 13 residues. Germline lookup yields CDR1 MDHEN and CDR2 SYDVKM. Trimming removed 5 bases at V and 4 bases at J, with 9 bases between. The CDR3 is CASSRGGNQPQHF. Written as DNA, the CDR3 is TGTGCCAGCAGTCGGGGGGGAAATCAGCCCCAGCATTTT.

The CDR3 is CASSLGSVGATEAFF. The CDR3 DNA sequence: TGTGCCAGCAGTTTAGGGTCCGTGGGTGCGACTGAAGCTTTCTTT. The chain combines TRBV28 with TRBJ1-1; D unresolved. Germline lookup yields CDR1 MDHEN and CDR2 SYDVKM. The V and J ends lost 2 bases and 5 bases respectively, with 15 bases between them. The CDR3 spans 15 residues.

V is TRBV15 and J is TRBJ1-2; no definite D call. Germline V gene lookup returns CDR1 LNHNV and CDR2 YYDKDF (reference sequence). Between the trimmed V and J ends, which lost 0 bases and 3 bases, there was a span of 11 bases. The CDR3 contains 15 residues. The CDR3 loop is CATSRDRRLDYGYTF. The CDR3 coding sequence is TGTGCCACCAGCAGAGATCGACGGCTCGACTATGGCTACACCTTC.

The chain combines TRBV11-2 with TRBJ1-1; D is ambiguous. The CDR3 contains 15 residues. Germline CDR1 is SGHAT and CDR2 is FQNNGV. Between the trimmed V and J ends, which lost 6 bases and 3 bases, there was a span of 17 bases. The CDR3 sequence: CASSPTGGFDTEAFF. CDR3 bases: TGTGCCAGCAGTCCTACGGGAGGTTTCGACACTGAAGCTTTCTTT.

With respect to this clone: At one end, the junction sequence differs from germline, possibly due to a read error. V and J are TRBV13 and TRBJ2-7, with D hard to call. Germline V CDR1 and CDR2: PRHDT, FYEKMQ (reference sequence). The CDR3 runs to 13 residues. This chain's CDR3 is CASSSRNSYGQYF. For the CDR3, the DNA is TGTGCCAGCAGCTCGCGAAACTCCTACGGGCAGTACTTC. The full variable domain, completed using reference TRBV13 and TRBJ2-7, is AAGVIQSPRHLIKEKRETATLKCYPIPRHDTVYWYQQGPGQDPQFLISFYEKMQSDKGSIPDRFSAQQFSDYHSELNMSSLELGDSALYFCASSSRNSYGQYFGPGTRLTVT.